A single sample is the source of the 29 T cell receptor beta chains below, sequenced in a study of blood T cell repertoires in COVID-19. Method: immunoSEQ multiplex PCR; TCRdb's copy keeps in-frame clones and lacks some. The profile shows some 94,000 clones, 70% to 85% of them singletons. Sequenced sample: peripheral blood. These receptors all stem from a woman aged 60-75 years in a cohort sampled during active or convalescent COVID-19.

This clone was recorded once. The chain recombines TRBV7-2 with TRBJ1-2, with unresolved D. Germline CDR1 SGHTA, CDR2 FQGNSA. This CDR3 comprises 16 residues. V was trimmed by 1 base and J by 0 bases, leaving 12 bases between them. CDR3 DNA sequence: TGTGCCAGCAGCTTAGACCCCGATCCAGCTAACTATGGCTACACCTTC. Residues: CASSLDPDPANYGYTF.

This sequence joins TRBV19 and TRBJ1-4; D ambiguous. Per germline, CDR1 LNHDA and CDR2 SQIVND (reference sequence). The CDR3 extends over 14 amino acids. Trimming stripped 8 bases from V and 2 bases from J, with 12 bases between. The CDR3 DNA is TGTGCCAGTCGTTCAGATGGCACTAATGAAAAACTGTTTTTT. Protein sequence: CASRSDGTNEKLFF.

This clone has more than one count but fewer than ten. The rearrangement joins TRBV19 to TRBJ2-5; possibly TRBD1 for D (6 bases). Trimming pared 5 bases from V and 0 bases from J, leaving 13 bases between. Germline V gene lookup returns CDR1 LNHDA and CDR2 SQIVND (reference sequence). The CDR3 sequence is 15 residues long. The DNA for the CDR3 is TGTGCCAGTAGTCTGCGGACAGTTAACCAAGAGACCCAGTACTTC. Protein sequence: CASSLRTVNQETQYF.

This sequence joins TRBV5-1 and TRBJ2-6; the match to TRBD2 covers 7 bases. The V segment lost 0 bases and the J segment 0 bases; nucleotides outside the gene matches: 3. This CDR3 is built from 17 residues. Germline values: CDR1 SGHRS, CDR2 YFSETQ. The CDR3 bases are TGCGCCAGCAGCTTGGCAGCGGGATACTCTGGGGCCAACGTCCTGACTTTC. Protein: CASSLAAGYSGANVLTF.

This sequence joins TRBV15 and TRBJ2-7, with a possible D match to TRBD1 (5 bases). V lost 2 bases and J lost 4, with 9 bases in between. The CDR3 spans 13 residues. Germline assignment: CDR1 LNHNV and CDR2 YYDKDF (reference sequence). The CDR3, as DNA: TGTGCCACCAGCAGACCCAGGGCATACGAGCAGTACTTC. It is translated as CATSRPRAYEQYF.

This clone was seen a few times. V usage is TRBV2 and J usage is TRBJ2-3; 10 bases match TRBD2. CDR3 length: 14 residues. V lost 8 bases to trimming and J lost 3 bases; unmatched junction nucleotides: 5. From germline, CDR1 is SNHLY and CDR2 FYNNEI. The CDR3: CASERGGVTDTQYF. CDR3 nucleotides: TGTGCCAGCGAGCGGGGGGGCGTGACAGATACGCAGTATTTT.

The genes are TRBV28 and TRBJ2-3; D is ambiguous. Germline V gives CDR1 MDHEN, CDR2 SYDVKM. There are 21 residues in the CDR3. Trimming cost V 3 bases and J 2 bases, with 30 bases left between them. The CDR3 region is CASSFRVIAMFYPKNTDTQYF. The CDR3, as DNA: TGTGCCAGCAGTTTCCGAGTAATTGCCATGTTTTACCCGAAAAACACAGATACGCAGTATTTT.

The V gene is TRBV6-2 or TRBV6-3, the J gene TRBJ2-2; possibly TRBD2 for D (6 bases). Germline V gene data show CDR1 as MNHEY and CDR2 as SVGEGT. The CDR3 totals 15 residues. Trimming pared 5 bases from V and 4 bases from J, leaving 14 bases between. Here the CDR3 reads CASSKLGLITGELFF. The CDR3 nucleotides are TGTGCCAGCAGTAAATTGGGACTTATCACCGGGGAGCTGTTTTTT.

The chain carries TRBV18 and TRBJ2-2, with D possibly matching TRBD2 (6 bases). V was clipped by 3 bases and J by 7 bases, with 12 bases between them. CDR1 KGHSH and CDR2 LQKENI come from the germline V gene. The CDR3 is made up of 14 amino acids. For the CDR3, the DNA is TGTGCCAGCTCACCCCGGGACTTTCTCGGGGAGCTGTTTTTT. Its protein is CASSPRDFLGELFF. The full variable domain, its missing parts supplied by reference TRBV18 and TRBJ2-2, is NAGVMQNPRHLVRRRGQEARLRCSPMKGHSHVYWYRQLPEEGLKFMVYLQKENIIDESGMPKERFSAEFPKEGPSILRIQQVVRGDSAAYFCASSPRDFLGELFFGEGSRLTVL.

This clone was picked up a small number of times. V gene TRBV7-2 combines with J gene TRBJ2-3; 12 bases map to TRBD1. Germline CDR1 SGHTA, CDR2 FQGNSA. The CDR3 extends over 17 amino acids. With 5 bases clipped from V and 4 bases from J, the junction kept 10 bases outside the gene matches. The chain's CDR3 is CASSGGTGGAGPDTQYF. The DNA of the CDR3 is TGTGCCAGCAGCGGCGGGACAGGGGGCGCTGGCCCAGATACGCAGTATTTT.

Within the sample, this clone is medium-sized. The genes are TRBV6-4 and TRBJ2-4; 8 nucleotides line up with TRBD2. The CDR3 runs to 19 residues. Germline-derived CDR1 and CDR2 are MRHNA and SNTAGT. J lost 1 base, V lost 2 bases, and 13 bases had no gene match. CDR3 in amino acids: CASSDPGGALSVAKNIQYF. The CDR3 nucleotides read TGTGCCAGCAGTGACCCCGGGGGGGCCCTCTCGGTGGCCAAAAACATTCAGTACTTC.

The V gene is TRBV9, the J gene TRBJ2-7, with 9 bases fitting TRBD1. Trimming cost V 0 bases and J 2 bases; bases outside gene matches: 6. In germline, CDR1 is SGDLS, CDR2 YYNGEE. The CDR3 extends over 16 amino acids. The CDR3 DNA reads as TGTGCCAGCAGCGTAGCGAGTGGACAGGGGCCCTACGAGCAGTACTTC. It yields the protein CASSVASGQGPYEQYF. Variable domain in full (rest from reference TRBV9 and TRBJ2-7): DSGVTQTPKHLITATGQRVTLRCSPRSGDLSVYWYQQSLDQGLQFLIQYYNGEERAKGNILERFSAQQFPDLHSELNLSSLELGDSALYFCASSVASGQGPYEQYFGPGTRLTVT.

This chain joins TRBV29-1 and TRBJ1-2; 9 bases align to TRBD1. The germline V gene encodes CDR1 SQVTM and CDR2 ANQGSEA. This CDR3 comprises 13 residues. V lost 4 bases and J lost 6; bases outside the gene matches: 6. CDR3 nucleotides: TGCAGCGTTGTTCCGGGACAGGGCAATGGCTACACCTTC. This translates into CSVVPGQGNGYTF.

This clone was seen at least ten times. The chain's CDR3 is CASSPGTGRTGELFF. DNA for the CDR3: TGCGCCAGCAGCCCGGGGACAGGGAGAACCGGGGAGCTGTTTTTT. This rearrangement joins TRBV5-1 to TRBJ2-2; 9 bases are shared with TRBD1. V gave up 4 bases and J gave up 5 bases; unmatched junction bases: 6. The CDR3 has 15 residues. Germline CDR1 reads SGHRS; CDR2 reads YFSETQ.

The rearrangement links TRBV28 to TRBJ1-3; D might be TRBD1 (5 bases). The CDR3 has 15 residues. The V end was cut by 8 bases, the J end by 2 bases, with 16 bases between. Germline V gene data show CDR1 as MDHEN and CDR2 as SYDVKM. The DNA of the CDR3 is TGTGCCAGCCTTCGCGGGGGAATTACTGGAAACACCATATATTTT. This codes for CASLRGGITGNTIYF.

The chain employs TRBV6-5 and TRBJ1-2, with D perhaps matching TRBD1 (5 bases). Germline CDR1 MNHEY, CDR2 SVGAGI. The CDR3 extends over 13 amino acids. The CDR3 DNA is TGTGTCACCCTCTCCGCAGGGCACTATGGCTACACCTTC. It specifies CVTLSAGHYGYTF.

The chain joins TRBV7-2 to TRBJ1-2; 9 bases map to TRBD1. The junction had 9 bases not matched to a gene; V was cut back by 0 bases and J by 10 bases. The CDR3 covers 15 residues. Looked up from germline, CDR1 is SGHTA and CDR2 is FQGNSA. The CDR3 loop reads CASSLAPPGQGFYTF. The CDR3 DNA reads as TGTGCCAGCAGCTTAGCTCCACCGGGACAGGGCTTCTACACCTTC.

The chain couples TRBV7-6 to TRBJ2-7; 11 bases match TRBD2. The CDR3 runs to 16 residues. Trimming removed 5 bases from V and 2 bases from J; junction bases left unmatched: 8. Germline lookup yields CDR1 SGHVS and CDR2 FNYEAQ. The CDR3 is CASSASTSGGPYEQYF. CDR3 bases: TGTGCCAGCAGCGCCTCAACTAGCGGGGGCCCCTACGAGCAGTACTTC.

The chain combines TRBV20-1 with TRBJ2-7; 8 nucleotides agree with TRBD1. The CDR3 extends over 14 amino acids. CDR1 and CDR2 from the germline V gene are DFQATT and SNEGSKA (reference sequence). V was pared by 3 bases and J by 3 bases, with 7 bases of the junction left unmatched. The DNA for the CDR3 is TGCAGTGCTAGTAGGGCAGGGGGCATCTACGAGCAGTACTTC. Its translation: CSASRAGGIYEQYF.

This chain uses TRBV6-5 with TRBJ2-1; 10 nucleotides line up with TRBD2. Losses at the gene ends were 6 bases for V and 3 bases for J; bases not matched to a gene: 2. The CDR3 is made up of 14 amino acids. Germline V CDR1 and CDR2: MNHEY, SVGAGI. CDR3 region: CASRTSGVYNEQFF. For the CDR3, the DNA is TGTGCCAGCAGAACTAGCGGGGTCTACAATGAGCAGTTCTTC.

V usage is TRBV9 and J usage is TRBJ2-2; TRBD1 matches at 8 bases. Trimming took 2 bases from V and 6 from J; bases not matched to a gene: 9. The germline CDR1 and CDR2 sequences are SGDLS and YYNGEE. The CDR3 totals 16 residues. CDR3 coding DNA: TGTGCCAGCAGCGTTGGACAGGGTAGGATCGCCGGGGAGCTGTTTTTT. It encodes CASSVGQGRIAGELFF.

J is TRBJ1-1 and V is TRBV5-5, with TRBD1 matching 10 bases. CDR3 length: 15 amino acids. Germline values: CDR1 SGHKS, CDR2 YYEKEE (reference sequence). The ends lost 4 bases at V and 5 bases at J; junction bases unmatched: 8. CDR3 in DNA: TGTGCCAGCAGCCTCTTGGACAGGGGGTGGACTGAAGCTTTCTTT. This translates into CASSLLDRGWTEAFF.

This sequence joins TRBV19 and TRBJ2-7; a weak D match, TRBD1 (5 bases). V was pared by 5 bases and J by 7 bases, with 12 bases between. Germline lookup yields CDR1 LNHDA and CDR2 SQIVND (reference sequence). The CDR3 spans 12 residues. This CDR3 reads CASSLTGREQYF. In DNA, the CDR3 is TGTGCCAGTAGTTTAACAGGTCGAGAGCAGTACTTC.

This chain joins TRBV12-3 or TRBV12-4 and TRBJ2-7, with D hard to call. Trimming stripped 5 bases from V and 7 bases from J, with 12 bases between. This CDR3 is built from 12 residues. For the CDR3, the DNA is TGTGCCAGCAGTATCACTAATAGGGAGCAGTACTTC. Protein sequence: CASSITNREQYF.

This chain links TRBV7-2 with TRBJ2-7; 12 bases map to TRBD2. Unmatched junction bases numbered 3, after V lost 5 bases and J lost 1 base. CDR3 length equals 15 residues. Per germline, CDR1 SGHTA and CDR2 FQGNSA. The CDR3 loop is CASSVTSGGSYEQYF. The CDR3 nucleotides read TGTGCCAGCAGCGTGACTAGCGGGGGATCCTACGAGCAGTACTTC.

This clone came up once. The chain employs TRBV5-6 and TRBJ1-1; D is uncertain. This CDR3 comprises 15 residues. The V end lost 6 bases, the J end lost 0 bases, and 15 bases lay between the germline ends. Germline V gene lookup returns CDR1 SGHDT and CDR2 YYEEEE. CDR3 DNA sequence: TGTGCCAGCACCCATCGGGGAGCCCTGAACACTGAAGCTTTCTTT. It yields the protein CASTHRGALNTEAFF.

The gene calls are TRBV10-3 and TRBJ2-7; perhaps TRBD1 as D (6 bases). V lost 7 bases and J 3 bases, leaving 16 bases between the germline ends. Germline-derived CDR1 and CDR2 are ENHRY and SYGVKD. The CDR3 runs 14 residues. The CDR3 bases are TGTGCCATCACAAGCCGGGACACCAACTACGAGCAGTACTTC. It encodes CAITSRDTNYEQYF.

The CDR3 here is CASSLGDRGANQPQHF. CDR3 DNA sequence: TGCGCCAGCAGCTTGGGGGACAGGGGAGCCAATCAGCCCCAGCATTTT. V is TRBV5-1 and J is TRBJ1-5; 10 positions agree with TRBD1. V gave up 0 bases and J gave up 3 bases; unmatched junction bases: 3. Germline CDR1 is SGHRS and CDR2 is YFSETQ. This CDR3 comprises 16 residues.

This clone was picked up many times. This sequence joins TRBV9 and TRBJ2-1, with a tentative D call TRBD2 (6 bases). This CDR3 has 19 amino acids. From germline, CDR1 is SGDLS and CDR2 YYNGEE. The V end was cut by 2 bases, the J end by 0 bases, with 21 bases between. CDR3 sequence reads: CASSVSWGGSGSSYNEQFF. The CDR3 DNA reads TGTGCCAGCAGCGTGAGTTGGGGAGGTTCGGGAAGCTCCTACAATGAGCAGTTCTTC.